The present T cell receptor beta chain was sequenced within a study of blood T cell repertoires in COVID-19. Across the whole study: The study drew acute and convalescent COVID-19 samples from the United States, Italy and Spain. T cells, B-cell-depleted T cells, or PBMCs supplied cDNA or gDNA.

Participant ages covered roughly 18 to 89 years across 25 or so US areas. Clinical history reported by participants formed the basis on which cohorts were assigned. Generated by immunoSEQ multiplex PCR, the TCRdb table keeps only in-frame clones and is missing some. The sample has hundreds of thousands of clones, about four fifths seen once. The sequence came from a man aged 40-49 years who had been exposed to COVID-19. The sequenced sample consisted of PBMCs or T cells enriched from blood (not recorded which).

Written as DNA, the CDR3 is TGTGCCATCAGTGAGGGCGGGAACCCGGGAAACACCATATATTTT. It specifies CAISEGGNPGNTIYF. The chain couples TRBV10-3 to TRBJ1-3; D remains ambiguous. The CDR3 loop spans 15 amino acids. Deletions cut 2 bases from V and 4 bases from J, with 12 bases between. Germline loops: CDR1 ENHRY, CDR2 SYGVKD.